This T cell receptor (beta chain) appears in the sequencing data of a study of T cells in localized non-small cell lung cancer. General study findings and limits: Appearance in adjacent lung was seen for a median about 58 of the top 100 tumor clones.

The CDR3 length is 15 residues. Trimming took 0 bases from V and 6 from J, leaving 13 bases between them. The germline CDR1 and CDR2 sequences are SGDLS and YYNGEE. Points on this clone: Its cognate antigen is unknown.

Sequenced by immunoSEQ multiplex PCR; TCRdb stores in-frame clones only, minus some. The sample shows 65,000 to 90,000 clones, around 80% of them seen only once. This specimen was PBMCs, taken before any cancer treatment. This TCR derives from a man aged 35 to 70 with stage II squamous cell lung carcinoma. The chain combines TRBV9 with TRBJ2-1; maybe TRBD1 (6 bases). CDR3 DNA sequence: TGTGCCAGCAGCGTAGGAGGGGTAGGGGGCAATGAGCAGTTCTTC. It encodes CASSVGGVGGNEQFF. Filled out from reference TRBV9 and TRBJ2-1, the complete variable domain reads DSGVTQTPKHLITATGQRVTLRCSPRSGDLSVYWYQQSLDQGLQFLIQYYNGEERAKGNILERFSAQQFPDLHSELNLSSLELGDSALYFCASSVGGVGGNEQFFGPGTRLTVL.